The 8 T cell receptor beta chains presented below share a single source sample, sequenced in a study of cytomegalovirus exposure and HLA in healthy donors (dated by TCRdb to 2017 to 2019). The library came from the immunoSEQ multiplex PCR assay. The table comes from immuneACCESS by way of TCRdb, which keeps in-frame sequences with V and J called. Part of the clones is missing from these tables; in studies checked, under half for an unresolved V gene and the rest for unknown reasons. The sample contains over 250,000 clones, about 86% of them found a single time. More than 0.8% of the sample goes to the ten largest clones. Sequencing was done on a sample of PBMCs. The receptors originated from a young woman in good health and CMV-seronegative.

The chain links TRBV29-1 to TRBJ1-2; 7 bases are shared with TRBD1. The CDR3 extends over 13 amino acids. The junction had 7 bases not matched to a gene; V was cut back by 7 bases and J by 2 bases. The germline V gene encodes CDR1 SQVTM and CDR2 ANQGSEA. This CDR3 reads CSAPTGANYGYTF. CDR3 coding DNA: TGCAGCGCCCCAACAGGGGCCAACTATGGCTACACCTTC.

The chain is built from TRBV25-1 and TRBJ2-3; TRBD2 might be the D (6 bases). Germline V CDR1 and CDR2: MGHDK, SYGVNS. V shed 5 bases and J shed 5 bases, with 17 bases lying between them. This CDR3 is 15 amino acids long. The CDR3 region is CASSLLAHGGDTQYF. In nucleotides, the CDR3 is TGTGCCAGCAGTCTACTAGCTCACGGCGGAGATACGCAGTATTTT.

This rearrangement joins TRBV10-2 to TRBJ1-2; 7 bases are a match to TRBD1. This CDR3 has 14 amino acids. With 7 bases clipped from V and 8 bases from J, the junction kept 13 bases outside the gene matches. Germline V gene sequence: CDR1 WSHSY, CDR2 SAAADI. The chain's CDR3 is CASMGEDRVWGYTF. Here the CDR3 DNA reads TGCGCCAGCATGGGGGAAGACAGGGTATGGGGCTACACCTTC.

This chain uses TRBV2 with TRBJ2-3; TRBD1 matches at 8 bases. The length of the CDR3 is 13 residues. V trimming: 6 bases; J trimming: 5 bases; junction bases outside the gene matches: 4. Germline V gene sequence: CDR1 SNHLY, CDR2 FYNNEI. CDR3 bases: TGTGCCAGCAGCCTAGACAGGGGAGATACGCAGTATTTT. Protein sequence: CASSLDRGDTQYF.

The chain employs TRBV7-8 and TRBJ1-5; 7 bases map to TRBD1. Germline lookup yields CDR1 SGHVS and CDR2 FQNEAQ. V shed 10 bases, J shed 5 bases, and the junction held 5 bases outside the gene matches. The CDR3 totals 12 residues. The CDR3 region has the DNA TGTGCCACTGGAGGGGGCTATCAGCCCCAGCATTTT. Amino acid sequence: CATGGGYQPQHF.

This chain joins TRBV30 and TRBJ2-1; D uncertain. The V end lost 0 bases, the J end lost 8 bases, and 11 bases lay between the germline ends. Germline CDR1 GTSNPN, CDR2 SVGIG (reference sequence). CDR3 size: 13 residues. DNA for the CDR3: TGTGCCTGGAGTGTACTTATAATCGATGAGCAGTTCTTC. This translates into CAWSVLIIDEQFF.

The chain recombines TRBV4-3 with TRBJ1-1; the D is unclear. The CDR3 length is 14 residues. The germline V and J ends were trimmed by 1 base and 5 bases, with 11 bases remaining between them. Germline V CDR1 and CDR2: LGHNA, YSLEER. DNA for the CDR3: TGCGCCAGCAGCCAAGTACGGGAGAGGACTGAAGCTTTCTTT. It codes for CASSQVRERTEAFF.

The CDR3 loop reads CASSQAGGPDTEAFF. CDR3 coding DNA: TGCGCCAGCAGTCAAGCAGGGGGCCCCGACACTGAAGCTTTCTTT. The rearrangement uses TRBV5-1 and TRBJ1-1; 8 bases line up with TRBD1. J gave up 3 bases and V 5 bases, and 9 bases lay outside the gene matches. Germline-derived CDR1 and CDR2 are SGHRS and YFSETQ. This CDR3 has 15 residues.